The 23 T cell receptor beta chains given below trace back to one sample, sequenced in a study of T-cell reconstitution after alpha-beta-depleted transplantation in children. Unique molecular identifiers tagged the TCRbeta library. TCRdb redid the calling of the PCR reads with MiXCR, one entry per CDR3 protein. The table shows about 240,000 distinct CDR3 sequences, with around 11% occurring only once. The sample in question was PBMCs from the stem cell graft donor, obtained from the stem cell graft. The origin of the receptors is a human donor who donated a stem cell graft to a child with acute lymphoblastic leukemia.

This clonotype was seen many times. The genes are TRBV6-2 or TRBV6-3 and TRBJ2-7; a possible D gene is TRBD1 (5 bases). The CDR3 consists of 12 residues. V dropped 6 bases and J dropped 3 bases, with 9 bases sitting between them. Germline V CDR1 and CDR2: MNHEY, SVGEGT. Here the CDR3 reads CASSPGYYEQYF. The CDR3, as DNA: TGTGCCAGCAGCCCAGGGTACTACGAGCAGTACTTC.

There are many counts of this clonotype. The CDR3 here is CSTRELNTEAFF. The CDR3 nucleotides are TGCAGCACCAGGGAATTGAACACTGAAGCTTTCTTT. The chain has TRBV29-1 and TRBJ1-1, with a possible D match to TRBD1 (5 bases). V dropped 8 bases and J dropped 0 bases, with 10 bases sitting between them. The V gene's germline CDR1 is SQVTM and CDR2 ANQGSEA. This CDR3 is built from 12 residues. The whole variable domain, remainder taken from reference TRBV29-1 and TRBJ1-1, is SAVISQKPSRDICQRGTSLTIQCQVDSQVTMMFWYRQQPGQSLTLIATANQGSEATYESGFVIDKFPISRPNLTFSTLTVSNMSPEDSSIYLCSTRELNTEAFFGQGTRLTVV.

The table lists this clonotype with many counts. The chain uses TRBV9 and TRBJ1-1, with D maybe TRBD1 (6 bases). CDR3 length: 17 residues. V lost 0 bases and J lost 5, with 20 bases in between. Germline V gene lookup returns CDR1 SGDLS and CDR2 YYNGEE. The CDR3 loop reads CASSVEAGRGRGTEAFF. CDR3 sequence (DNA): TGTGCCAGCAGCGTAGAGGCAGGGAGGGGAAGGGGGACTGAAGCTTTCTTT.

This clonotype came up many times. The chain employs TRBV20-1 and TRBJ2-1; D is ambiguous. Trimming pared 6 bases from V and 3 bases from J, leaving 15 bases between. The CDR3 extends over 14 amino acids. CDR1 DFQATT and CDR2 SNEGSKA come from the germline V gene (reference sequence). Here the CDR3 DNA reads TGCAGTGCAAACACAGTTTCCGACTACAATGAGCAGTTCTTC. Its translation: CSANTVSDYNEQFF.

Points on this clonotype: A much larger clone lies one base from this, so it may be a read error. The chain's CDR3 is CASSRLAGSTATQYF. Written as DNA, the CDR3 is TGTGCCAGCAGCCGCCTAGCGGGGAGCACAGCTACGCAGTATTTT. The rearrangement links TRBV6-1 to TRBJ2-3; TRBD2 matches 9 bases. The germline CDR1 and CDR2 sequences are MNHNS and SASEGT. The CDR3 has 15 amino acids.

This clonotype was seen many times. This rearrangement joins TRBV29-1 to TRBJ2-3; 7 positions match TRBD1. The CDR3 contains 16 residues. Per the germline V gene, CDR1 is SQVTM and CDR2 is ANQGSEA. The J segment lost 1 base and the V segment lost 2 bases, leaving 9 bases of the junction unmatched. The CDR3 region has the DNA TGCAGCGTTGAATCTCATGGACAGGAAGGCACAGATACGCAGTATTTT. Its protein product is CSVESHGQEGTDTQYF.

This clonotype was detected a few times. The chain combines TRBV7-2 with TRBJ2-7; 13 bases map to TRBD2. V shed 5 bases, J shed 5 bases, and the junction held 12 bases outside the gene matches. The CDR3 is made up of 17 amino acids. Germline assignment: CDR1 SGHTA and CDR2 FQGNSA. CDR3 sequence: CASSNRLAGGHRNEQYF. The CDR3 nucleotides are TGTGCCAGCAGCAATCGACTAGCGGGAGGCCATAGGAACGAGCAGTACTTC.

This clonotype was detected many times. This rearrangement joins TRBV20-1 to TRBJ2-2, with 8 bases lining up with TRBD2. There are 14 residues in the CDR3. Trimming at V came to 3 bases and at J to 7 bases, leaving 7 bases not matched to a gene. Germline values: CDR1 DFQATT, CDR2 SNEGSKA (reference sequence). The CDR3 sequence: CSARETSGRGELFF. CDR3 bases: TGCAGTGCTAGGGAAACTAGCGGCCGCGGGGAGCTGTTTTTT.

This clonotype occurred many times. The chain uses TRBV27 and TRBJ1-1; D is unresolved. There are 13 residues in the CDR3. CDR1 and CDR2 from the germline V gene are MNHEY and SMNVEV (reference sequence). Trimming removed 6 bases at V and 1 base at J, with 9 bases between. Here the CDR3 DNA reads TGTGCCAGCAGCATAGGTCAGAACACTGAAGCTTTCTTT. Its protein is CASSIGQNTEAFF.

This chain links TRBV29-1 with TRBJ1-1; 7 positions match TRBD1. Unmatched junction bases numbered 19, after V lost 5 bases and J lost 7 bases. This CDR3 spans 16 amino acids. Per germline, CDR1 SQVTM and CDR2 ANQGSEA. CDR3 DNA sequence: TGCAGCGTTTCCGGACAGGCCCCCAGTGCGGACAGTGAAGCTTTCTTT. Amino acids: CSVSGQAPSADSEAFF.

This clonotype showed up many times. Because it lacks the conserved phenylalanine or tryptophan at the end, this CDR3 is likely a read error. Because the CDR3's place on the DNA is in doubt, the DNA is left out and the CDR3 is given as listed by TCRdb. The rearrangement links TRBV21-1 to TRBJ1-4; the table's D call TRBD1 went unverified against the DNA. TRBV21-1 constitutes a pseudogene. The CDR3 length is 9 residues, termini included. The CDR3 reads CASSKASGG.

This clonotype appeared many times. The rearrangement links TRBV29-1 to TRBJ2-2; D remains ambiguous. The CDR3 covers 8 residues. In germline, CDR1 is SQVTM, CDR2 ANQGSEA. The DNA for the CDR3 is TGCACCGCCCGGGAGCTGTTTTTT. Protein product: CTARELFF.

In its sample, this clonotype was seen many times. The chain combines TRBV10-3 with TRBJ1-6; maybe TRBD1 (5 bases). The CDR3 totals 14 residues. Trimming shortened V by 8 bases and J by 5 bases, and 13 bases separated the two germline ends. Germline CDR1 is ENHRY and CDR2 is SYGVKD. DNA for the CDR3: TGTGCCATCTCGGGCACAGGAGATAATTCACCCCTCCACTTT. Protein product: CAISGTGDNSPLHF.

The chain is built from TRBV2 and TRBJ2-2; the D is unclear. The germline V gene encodes CDR1 SNHLY and CDR2 FYNNEI. The CDR3 totals 13 residues. The V end lost 5 bases, the J end lost 3 bases, and 7 bases lay between the germline ends. For the CDR3, the DNA is TGTGCCAGCAGTTTCGCATACACCGGGGAGCTGTTTTTT. It is translated as CASSFAYTGELFF.

Only a few counts were recorded for this clonotype. The chain couples TRBV5-1 to TRBJ1-3, with a tentative D call TRBD1 (5 bases). Trimming took 4 bases from V and 5 from J, leaving 16 bases between them. The CDR3 is 15 residues long. Germline loops: CDR1 SGHRS, CDR2 YFSETQ. CDR3 bases: TGCGCCAGCAGCGCGTTTACAGGTGAAAGAAACACCATATATTTT. It is translated as CASSAFTGERNTIYF.

This clonotype showed up many times. J is TRBJ1-2 and V is TRBV4-2; D unresolved. Trimming left V 1 base short and J 6 bases short, with 9 bases between. The germline gives CDR1 LGHNA, CDR2 YNFKEQ. This CDR3 has 13 amino acids. Here the CDR3 DNA reads TGTGCCAGCAGCCAAGTCGGTCCGGATGGCTACACCTTC. It is translated as CASSQVGPDGYTF.

The chain uses TRBV18 and TRBJ1-5, with D uncertain. V lost 3 bases and J 0 bases, leaving 6 bases between the germline ends. This CDR3 has 14 residues. CDR1 and CDR2 from the germline V gene are KGHSH and LQKENI. CDR3 bases: TGTGCCAGCTCACCGCCGAGTAGCAATCAGCCCCAGCATTTT. Translated: CASSPPSSNQPQHF.

With respect to this clonotype: A read error may explain this, as a much larger clone is one base away. The gene calls are TRBV5-1 and TRBJ1-1, with unresolved D. The CDR3 is made up of 14 amino acids. The germline V gene has CDR1 SGHRS and CDR2 YFSETQ. The CDR3: CASTLARMNTEAFF. CDR3 nucleotide sequence: TGCGCCAGCACCTTGGCTAGAATGAACACTGAAGCTTTCTTT.

This clonotype has ten or more counts. The rearrangement joins TRBV7-9 to TRBJ2-1; 7 nucleotides line up with TRBD2. The trim removed 5 bases at V and 10 bases at J, leaving 11 bases unmatched. The CDR3 length is 14 residues. Looked up from germline, CDR1 is SEHNR and CDR2 is FQNEAQ (reference sequence). CDR3 protein: CASSRSGRDYEQFF. In nucleotides, the CDR3 is TGTGCCAGCAGCCGGAGCGGCAGGGACTACGAGCAGTTCTTC.

In this sample, this clonotype turned up many times. The chain recombines TRBV7-9 with TRBJ2-1; D possibly uses TRBD1 or TRBD2 (6 bases each). Germline-derived CDR1 and CDR2 are SEHNR and FQNEAQ (reference sequence). CDR3 length equals 11 residues. Trimming took off 6 bases at V and 9 bases at J, with 9 bases between the two ends. CDR3: CASRGGGEQFF. CDR3 coding DNA: TGTGCCAGCAGGGGGGGCGGTGAGCAGTTCTTC.

This clonotype was observed many times. The J gene is TRBJ2-3, the V gene TRBV9, with TRBD2 matching over 14 bases. The CDR3 is 17 residues long. V dropped 5 bases and J dropped 0; count of bases not matched to a gene: 5. Germline CDR1 SGDLS, CDR2 YYNGEE. CDR3 protein: CASSGLAGGSSTDTQYF. The CDR3 DNA follows: TGTGCCAGCAGTGGACTAGCGGGGGGCTCTAGCACAGATACGCAGTATTTT.

The chain couples TRBV6-4 to TRBJ2-1; D is possibly TRBD1 or TRBD2 (5 bases each). The V gene lost 2 bases and the J gene lost 5 bases, with 13 bases spanning the gap. The CDR3 runs 15 residues. Germline loops: CDR1 MRHNA, CDR2 SNTAGT. The DNA for the CDR3 is TGTGCCAGCAGTGACCCCGGGGACCCCAACAATGAGCAGTTCTTC. This gives the protein CASSDPGDPNNEQFF.

The rearrangement links TRBV7-9 to TRBJ2-1; 10 bases are shared with TRBD1. The CDR3 has 15 residues. Germline CDR1 is SEHNR and CDR2 is FQNEAQ (reference sequence). The trim removed 6 bases at V and 4 bases at J, leaving 6 bases unmatched. The CDR3 DNA reads as TGTGCCAGCAGTCCACCGGGACAGGGGTACAATGAGCAGTTCTTC. Its translation: CASSPPGQGYNEQFF.